The 27 T cell receptor beta chains listed next were all sequenced from one sample in a study of blood T cell repertoires in COVID-19. The data were produced by immunoSEQ multiplex PCR, yet TCRdb's version contains in-frame clones alone and is incomplete. The table has 300,000 to 400,000 clones, around 91% seen once. Sequencing was done on a sample of peripheral blood. The source is a woman aged 18-29 years who had recovered from COVID-19.

A few counts support this clone. The chain is built from TRBV30 and TRBJ1-5; 7 bases are a match to TRBD1. Germline-derived CDR1 and CDR2 are GTSNPN and SVGIG (reference sequence). Unmatched junction bases numbered 14, after V lost 3 bases and J lost 0 bases. The CDR3 spans 18 residues. The CDR3 region is CAWSGAGGWIYSNQPQHF. The CDR3 nucleotides read TGTGCCTGGAGCGGGGCAGGGGGTTGGATTTATAGCAATCAGCCCCAGCATTTT.

The rearrangement joins TRBV7-2 to TRBJ2-3; 10 bases match TRBD2. The CDR3 is 15 amino acids. V trimming: 5 bases; J trimming: 11 bases; junction bases outside the gene matches: 13. Germline-derived CDR1 and CDR2 are SGHTA and FQGNSA. Here the CDR3 reads CASSPSGLAGERQYF. Written as DNA, the CDR3 is TGTGCCAGCAGCCCGAGCGGCCTAGCGGGAGAGAGGCAGTATTTT.

The chain employs TRBV5-6 and TRBJ2-1, with 8 bases matching TRBD2. The J segment lost 1 base and the V segment lost 0 bases, leaving 9 bases of the junction unmatched. The germline CDR1 and CDR2 sequences are SGHDT and YYEEEE. The CDR3 runs 18 residues. CDR3 DNA sequence: TGTGCCAGCAGCTTGGCCAGCGGGAGTCCCGCGTCCTACAATGAGCAGTTCTTC. Translated, it gives CASSLASGSPASYNEQFF. Complete variable domain (other parts from reference TRBV5-6 and TRBJ2-1): DAGVTQSPTHLIKTRGQQVTLRCSPKSGHDTVSWYQQALGQGPQFIFQYYEEEERQRGNFPDRFSGHQFPNYSSELNVNALLLGDSALYLCASSLASGSPASYNEQFFGPGTRLTVL.

Concerning this clone itself: This specimen includes other DNA sequences encoding the same CDR3. The V call is TRBV30, the J call TRBJ1-2, with D perhaps TRBD1 (5 bases). This CDR3 has 13 residues. Germline CDR1 and CDR2: GTSNPN and SVGIG (reference sequence). Trimming left V 0 bases short and J 1 base short, with 6 bases between. In nucleotides, the CDR3 is TGTGCCTGGAGTGTAAGGGGTAACTATGGCTACACCTTC. Its protein product is CAWSVRGNYGYTF.

The chain couples TRBV12-5 to TRBJ2-1; possible D gene TRBD2, 5 bases. Between the trimmed V and J ends, which lost 4 bases and 0 bases, there was a span of 16 bases. From germline, CDR1 is LGHNT and CDR2 FRNRAP. The CDR3 is 17 amino acids. CDR3 sequence: CASGSDLSAYSYNEQFF. The CDR3 region has the DNA TGTGCTAGTGGTTCCGACCTTAGCGCCTACTCCTACAATGAGCAGTTCTTC.

This chain uses TRBV21-1 with TRBJ2-1; no DNA check was done on the table's D call, TRBD2. TRBV21-1 is labeled a pseudogene. The CDR3 has 13 amino acids. The CDR3 bases are TGTGCCAGGTTAGCGGCATACTACAATGAGCAGTTCTTC. Translating gives CARLAAYYNEQFF.

The V call is TRBV7-9, the J call TRBJ2-1, with 11 bases fitting TRBD2. V was clipped by 6 bases and J by 6 bases; unmatched bases: 7. CDR3 length: 15 amino acids. Per the germline V gene, CDR1 is SEHNR and CDR2 is FQNEAQ (reference sequence). CDR3 bases: TGTGCCAGCAGTCCGACTAGCGGGGAATTCAATGAGCAGTTCTTC. This gives the protein CASSPTSGEFNEQFF.

This chain joins TRBV5-1 and TRBJ2-5, with 10 bases fitting TRBD2. CDR1 is SGHRS and CDR2 is YFSETQ in the germline V gene. The CDR3 covers 13 residues. V lost 5 bases and J lost 2; bases outside the gene matches: 0. The CDR3 region is CASRLAGQETQYF. As DNA, the CDR3 is TGCGCCAGCAGACTAGCGGGGCAAGAGACCCAGTACTTC.

This clone is a singleton in its sample. The chain links TRBV11-3 to TRBJ1-2; D is perhaps TRBD1 (5 bases). Germline V gives CDR1 SGHNT, CDR2 YENEEA. V lost 5 bases, J lost 4 bases, and 17 bases lay in between. The CDR3 runs 15 residues. Here the CDR3 DNA reads TGTGCCAGCAGCCCACGGAGGGCAGGGTCCTATGGCTACACCTTC. This encodes CASSPRRAGSYGYTF.

The gene calls are TRBV9 and TRBJ1-5; D might be TRBD1 (6 bases). V lost 0 bases and J lost 5, with 6 bases in between. This CDR3 contains 13 residues. From germline, CDR1 is SGDLS and CDR2 YYNGEE. The DNA of the CDR3 is TGTGCCAGCAGCGTAGCAGGGGATCAGCCCCAGCATTTT. This codes for CASSVAGDQPQHF.

The V gene is TRBV7-9, the J gene TRBJ1-3; possibly TRBD1 for D (6 bases). The CDR3 has 15 residues. Looked up from germline, CDR1 is SEHNR and CDR2 is FQNEAQ (reference sequence). Trimming removed 4 bases from V and 1 base from J, with 11 bases in between. The CDR3 DNA is TGTGCCAGCAGCTCTCCCACAGGGTCTGGAAACACCATATATTTT. The encoded protein is CASSSPTGSGNTIYF. The variable domain in full, completed from reference TRBV7-9 and TRBJ1-3, reads DTGVSQNPRHKITKRGQNVTFRCDPISEHNRLYWYRQTLGQGPEFLTYFQNEAQLEKSRLLSDRFSAERPKGSFSTLEIQRTEQGDSAMYLCASSSPTGSGNTIYFGEGSWLTVV.

The chain joins TRBV2 to TRBJ2-1; 8 bases match TRBD2. This CDR3 region has 16 residues. Germline lookup yields CDR1 SNHLY and CDR2 FYNNEI. Losses at the gene ends were 3 bases for V and 0 bases for J; bases not matched to a gene: 4. CDR3 sequence reads: CASSEREADSYNEQFF. In DNA form, the CDR3 reads TGTGCCAGCAGTGAGCGGGAGGCCGACTCCTACAATGAGCAGTTCTTC. The full variable domain, completed using reference TRBV2 and TRBJ2-1, is EPEVTQTPSHQVTQMGQEVILRCVPISNHLYFYWYRQILGQKVEFLVSFYNNEISEKSEIFDDQFSVERPDGSNFTLKIRSTKLEDSAMYFCASSEREADSYNEQFFGPGTRLTVL.

The chain combines TRBV5-5 with TRBJ2-1; 8 bases agree with TRBD1. V lost 6 bases and J lost 8; bases outside the gene matches: 10. The CDR3 is made up of 14 amino acids. Germline V gene sequence: CDR1 SGHKS, CDR2 YYEKEE (reference sequence). The CDR3 DNA sequence: TGTGCCAGCAACCTACTGGACAGGGCGTATGAGCAGTTCTTC. Translating gives CASNLLDRAYEQFF.

The chain recombines TRBV21-1 with TRBJ2-1; TRBD1 reflects the table's D call only, with no check against the DNA. TRBV21-1 is a listed pseudogene. The CDR3 has 18 amino acids. The DNA of the CDR3 is TGTGCCAGCAGCGAAGGGGGACAGGGAGGGATCTCCTACAATGAGCAGTTCTTC. Protein: CASSEGGQGGISYNEQFF.

The chain couples TRBV7-2 to TRBJ1-6, with TRBD1 matching 7 bases. Germline V lookup: CDR1 SGHTA, CDR2 FQGNSA. This CDR3 is built from 13 residues. With 3 bases clipped from V and 7 bases from J, the junction kept 0 bases outside the gene matches. DNA for the CDR3: TGTGCCAGCAGCTTGACAGGGAATTCACCCCTCCACTTT. Encoded protein: CASSLTGNSPLHF. The full variable domain, with the rest looked up from reference TRBV7-2 and TRBJ1-6, is GAGVSQSPSNKVTEKGKDVELRCDPISGHTALYWYRQSLGQGLEFLIYFQGNSAPDKSGLPSDRFSAERTGGSVSTLTIQRTQQEDSAVYLCASSLTGNSPLHFGNGTRLTVT.

The chain joins TRBV9 to TRBJ1-2; 7 bases align to TRBD1. This CDR3 has 18 amino acids. CDR1 and CDR2 from the germline V gene are SGDLS and YYNGEE. The V and J ends lost 4 bases and 7 bases, in that order; junction bases with no gene match: 22. Here the CDR3 DNA reads TGTGCCAGCAGCCCGGTGACAGGGTCGGTCCTAGGGCACTCTGGCTACACCTTC. It yields the protein CASSPVTGSVLGHSGYTF.

The chain carries TRBV21-1 and TRBJ2-7; the D call in the table, TRBD1, was not verified against the DNA. TRBV21-1 represents a pseudogene. The CDR3 extends over 17 amino acids. The CDR3 sequence is CASSKAATGAPSYEQYV. The DNA of the CDR3 is TGTGCCAGCAGCAAAGCGGCGACAGGGGCGCCCTCCTACGAGCAGTACGTC.

Comment on this clone: Other DNA sequences in the same sample also yield this CDR3. V gene TRBV18 combines with J gene TRBJ1-2; possibly TRBD1 for D (5 bases). CDR3 length: 14 residues. Germline V gene lookup returns CDR1 KGHSH and CDR2 LQKENI. V lost 2 bases and J 3 bases, leaving 10 bases between the germline ends. The CDR3 region is CASSPSGQDYGYTF. Here the CDR3 DNA reads TGTGCCAGCTCACCATCAGGGCAGGACTATGGCTACACCTTC.

The CDR3 DNA is TGTGCCAGCAGTCCGTGGACTAGCGGCTCGGGGGGGGCCAACGTCCTGACTTTC. Translation: CASSPWTSGSGGANVLTF. The chain recombines TRBV27 with TRBJ2-6; 10 nucleotides line up with TRBD2. Germline trimming cut 5 bases from V and 4 bases from J; bases unmatched to any gene: 11. Germline loops: CDR1 MNHEY, CDR2 SMNVEV (reference sequence). The CDR3 is made up of 18 amino acids.

The sample holds one count of this clone. The chain is built from TRBV7-7 and TRBJ2-2; 12 bases fit TRBD2. V gave up 5 bases and J gave up 4 bases; unmatched junction bases: 5. Germline assignment: CDR1 SSHAT and CDR2 FNYEAQ (reference sequence). The CDR3 length is 16 residues. The CDR3 nucleotides read TGTGCCAGCAGCCGGGGGACTAGCGGGCGCACCGGGGAGCTGTTTTTT. It yields the protein CASSRGTSGRTGELFF.

The chain combines TRBV7-9 with TRBJ1-2; the D is unclear. CDR1 SEHNR and CDR2 FQNEAQ come from the germline V gene (reference sequence). This CDR3 region has 13 residues. Trimming pared 5 bases from V and 2 bases from J, leaving 9 bases between. The CDR3 here is CASSPQWNYGYTF. In DNA form, the CDR3 reads TGTGCCAGCAGCCCTCAGTGGAACTATGGCTACACCTTC.

The rearrangement joins TRBV9 to TRBJ1-2; TRBD1 matches 12 bases. V gave up 4 bases and J gave up 7 bases; unmatched junction bases: 8. The CDR3 sequence is 15 residues long. Germline-derived CDR1 and CDR2 are SGDLS and YYNGEE. CDR3 protein: CASSKPGQGAPGYTF. The CDR3, as DNA: TGTGCCAGCAGCAAACCGGGACAGGGGGCGCCTGGCTACACCTTC.

The CDR3 loop reads CASEAGTGRGKLFF. The CDR3 DNA sequence: TGTGCCAGCGAGGCCGGGACAGGGAGGGGAAAACTGTTTTTT. The chain joins TRBV11-2 to TRBJ1-4, with 9 bases that match TRBD1. Trimming removed 8 bases from V and 10 bases from J; junction bases left unmatched: 11. CDR1 is SGHAT and CDR2 is FQNNGV in the germline V gene. CDR3 length: 14 amino acids.

The V gene is TRBV18, the J gene TRBJ1-1; tentative D call: TRBD1 (6 bases). Trimming removed 0 bases from V and 8 bases from J, with 7 bases in between. Germline V lookup: CDR1 KGHSH, CDR2 LQKENI. The CDR3 totals 12 residues. The CDR3 DNA follows: TGTGCCAGCTCACCACCTGGGACAGAAGCTTTCTTT. Translation gives CASSPPGTEAFF.

V usage is TRBV6-5 and J usage is TRBJ1-1, with a possible D match to TRBD1 (6 bases). Germline CDR1 and CDR2: MNHEY and SVGAGI. V was trimmed by 2 bases and J by 6 bases, leaving 16 bases between them. The CDR3 length is 15 residues. This chain's CDR3 is CASSYRTPKGAEAFF. CDR3 DNA: TGTGCCAGCAGTTACCGGACCCCGAAGGGGGCTGAAGCTTTCTTT.

This chain links TRBV5-6 with TRBJ2-7, with TRBD1 matching 8 bases. Germline V gene lookup returns CDR1 SGHDT and CDR2 YYEEEE. The CDR3 extends over 13 amino acids. V shed 2 bases and J 2 bases; nucleotides not matched to a gene: 0. CDR3 loop: CASSLQGAYEQYV. DNA of the CDR3: TGTGCCAGCAGCTTACAGGGGGCCTACGAGCAGTACGTC.

The V gene is TRBV11-2, the J gene TRBJ1-4, with D perhaps TRBD1 (5 bases). Germline assignment: CDR1 SGHAT and CDR2 FQNNGV. Deletions cut 1 base from V and 8 bases from J, with 14 bases between. This CDR3 region has 15 residues. The DNA for the CDR3 is TGTGCCAGCAGCTTAGTACGGGGGAGGGAGGAAAAACTGTTTTTT. It codes for CASSLVRGREEKLFF. The whole variable domain, filled in from reference TRBV11-2 and TRBJ1-4, reads EAGVAQSPRYKIIEKRQSVAFWCNPISGHATLYWYQQILGQGPKLLIQFQNNGVVDDSQLPKDRFSAERLKGVDSTLKIQPAKLEDSAVYLCASSLVRGREEKLFFGSGTQLSVL.